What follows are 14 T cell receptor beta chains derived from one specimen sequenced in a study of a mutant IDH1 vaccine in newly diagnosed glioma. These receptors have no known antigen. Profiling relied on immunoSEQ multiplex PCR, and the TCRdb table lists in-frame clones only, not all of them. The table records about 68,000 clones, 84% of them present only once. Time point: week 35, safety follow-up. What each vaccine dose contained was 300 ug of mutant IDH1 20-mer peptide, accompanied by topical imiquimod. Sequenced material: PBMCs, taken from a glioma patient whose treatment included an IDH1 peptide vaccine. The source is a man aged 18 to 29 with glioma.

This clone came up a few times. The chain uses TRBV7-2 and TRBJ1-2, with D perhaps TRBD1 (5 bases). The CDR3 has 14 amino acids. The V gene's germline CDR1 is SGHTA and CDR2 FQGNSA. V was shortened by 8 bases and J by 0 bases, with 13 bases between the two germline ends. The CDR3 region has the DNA TGTGCCAGCGCCCGGGACGGCTCTAACTATGGCTACACCTTC. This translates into CASARDGSNYGYTF.

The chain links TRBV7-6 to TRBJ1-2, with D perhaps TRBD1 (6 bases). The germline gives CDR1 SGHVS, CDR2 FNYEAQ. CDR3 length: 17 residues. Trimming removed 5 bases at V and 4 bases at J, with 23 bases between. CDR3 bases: TGTGCCAGCAGCCTCCTGGTGACAGCCGGCAGGGGCTATGGCTACACCTTC. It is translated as CASSLLVTAGRGYGYTF.

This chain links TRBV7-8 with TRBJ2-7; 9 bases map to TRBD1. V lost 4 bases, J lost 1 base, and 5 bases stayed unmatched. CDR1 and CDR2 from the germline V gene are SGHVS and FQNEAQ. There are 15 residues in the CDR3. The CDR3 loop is CASSSGTGNSYEQYF. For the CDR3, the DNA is TGTGCCAGCAGCTCCGGGACAGGGAATTCCTACGAGCAGTACTTC.

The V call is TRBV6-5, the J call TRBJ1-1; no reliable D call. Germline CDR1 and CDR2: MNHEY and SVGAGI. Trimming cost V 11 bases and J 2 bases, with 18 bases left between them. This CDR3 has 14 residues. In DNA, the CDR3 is TGTGCCGTGCGGCCCAATAGCGCCAACACTGAAGCTTTCTTT. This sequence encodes CAVRPNSANTEAFF.

CDR3 bases: TGTGCCAGCAGGCGGACCTCTGGAAACACCATATATTTT. Its protein is CASRRTSGNTIYF. The chain carries TRBV27 and TRBJ1-3; D uncertain. V was trimmed by 6 bases and J by 0 bases, leaving 6 bases between them. From germline, CDR1 is MNHEY and CDR2 SMNVEV (reference sequence). This CDR3 comprises 13 residues.

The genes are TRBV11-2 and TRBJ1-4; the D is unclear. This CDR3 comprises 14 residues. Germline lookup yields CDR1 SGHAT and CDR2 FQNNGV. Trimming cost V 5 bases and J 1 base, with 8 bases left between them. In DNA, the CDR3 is TGTGCCAGCAGCCGGGTAGGAACTAATGAAAAACTGTTTTTT. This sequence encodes CASSRVGTNEKLFF. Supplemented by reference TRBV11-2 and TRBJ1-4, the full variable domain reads EAGVAQSPRYKIIEKRQSVAFWCNPISGHATLYWYQQILGQGPKLLIQFQNNGVVDDSQLPKDRFSAERLKGVDSTLKIQPAKLEDSAVYLCASSRVGTNEKLFFGSGTQLSVL.

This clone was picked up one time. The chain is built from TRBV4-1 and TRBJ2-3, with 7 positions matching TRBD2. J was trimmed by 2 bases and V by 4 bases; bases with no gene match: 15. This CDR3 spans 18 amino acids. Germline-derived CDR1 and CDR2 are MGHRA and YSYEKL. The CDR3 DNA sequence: TGCGCCAGCAGCCGCAACCGATGGCGGGAGCCTTTCACAGATACGCAGTATTTT. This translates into CASSRNRWREPFTDTQYF.

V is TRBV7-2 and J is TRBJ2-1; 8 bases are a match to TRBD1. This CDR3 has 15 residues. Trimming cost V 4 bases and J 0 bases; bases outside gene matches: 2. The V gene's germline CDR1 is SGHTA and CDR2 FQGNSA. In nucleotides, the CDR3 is TGTGCCAGCAGCTCCGACAGGGGCTCCTACAATGAGCAGTTCTTC. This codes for CASSSDRGSYNEQFF.

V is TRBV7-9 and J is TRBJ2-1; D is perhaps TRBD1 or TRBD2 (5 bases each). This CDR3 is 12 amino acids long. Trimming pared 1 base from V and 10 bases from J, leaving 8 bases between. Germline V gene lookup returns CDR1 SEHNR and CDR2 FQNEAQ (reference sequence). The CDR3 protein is CASSLEGDEQFF. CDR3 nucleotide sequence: TGTGCCAGCAGCTTAGAAGGGGACGAGCAGTTCTTC.

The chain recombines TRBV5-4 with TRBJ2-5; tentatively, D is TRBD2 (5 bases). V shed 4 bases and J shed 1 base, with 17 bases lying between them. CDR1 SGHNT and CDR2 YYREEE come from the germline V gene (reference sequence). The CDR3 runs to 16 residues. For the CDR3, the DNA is TGTGCCAGCAGCCCTGCTCCCGACGGACTCCAAGAGACCCAGTACTTC. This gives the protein CASSPAPDGLQETQYF.

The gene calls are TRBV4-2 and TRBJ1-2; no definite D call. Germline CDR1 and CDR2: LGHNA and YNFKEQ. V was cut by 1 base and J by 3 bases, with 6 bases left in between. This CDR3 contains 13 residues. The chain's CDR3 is CASSQVADYGYTF. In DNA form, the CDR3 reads TGTGCCAGCAGCCAAGTCGCTGACTATGGCTACACCTTC.

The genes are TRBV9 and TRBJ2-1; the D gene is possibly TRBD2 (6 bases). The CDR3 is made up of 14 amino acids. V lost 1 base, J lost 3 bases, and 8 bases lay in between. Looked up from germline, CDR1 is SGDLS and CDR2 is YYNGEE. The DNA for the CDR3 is TGTGCCAGCAGCGTAACGGGAGTCTACAATGAGCAGTTCTTC. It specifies CASSVTGVYNEQFF.

CDR3 coding DNA: TGTGCCAGCAGCCCCGGGACAGGGGGAGGACAGCCCCAGCATTTT. It codes for CASSPGTGGGQPQHF. The chain has TRBV7-9 and TRBJ1-5; 11 bases fit TRBD1. The CDR3 spans 15 residues. The trim removed 5 bases at V and 7 bases at J, leaving 7 bases unmatched. Germline V gene sequence: CDR1 SEHNR, CDR2 FQNEAQ (reference sequence).

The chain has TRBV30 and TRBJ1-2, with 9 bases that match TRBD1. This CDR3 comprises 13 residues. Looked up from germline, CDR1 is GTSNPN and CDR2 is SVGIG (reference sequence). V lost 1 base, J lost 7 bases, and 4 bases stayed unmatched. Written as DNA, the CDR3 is TGTGCCTGGAGTGCAGACAGGGGGGTTGGCTACACCTTC. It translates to CAWSADRGVGYTF.